The 18 T cell receptor beta chains presented below share a single source sample, sequenced in a study of CD8 T cells in Susac syndrome. Reverse transcription of roughly 0.5 to 1 ug RNA was carried out with random hexamers. TCRdb recomputed calls from the immunoSEQ multiplex PCR reads with MiXCR, one row per CDR3 protein. The sample lists 160,000 or so distinct CDR3 sequences, nearly 97% occurring once. Sequenced input: CD8+ T cells from PBMCs. All receptors come from a human donor with multiple sclerosis.

The chain links TRBV20-1 to TRBJ1-1; the D is unclear. CDR3 length: 13 residues. Trimming removed 1 base at V and 2 bases at J, with 8 bases between. Germline lookup yields CDR1 DFQATT and CDR2 SNEGSKA (reference sequence). The DNA for the CDR3 is TGCAGTGCTAGAGGGTTAGGAAACACTGAAGCTTTCTTT. Translating it yields CSARGLGNTEAFF.

The V gene is TRBV12-3 or TRBV12-4, the J gene TRBJ2-5; TRBD1 might be the D (6 bases). The CDR3 spans 12 residues. V dropped 5 bases and J dropped 11 bases, with 15 bases sitting between them. CDR3 sequence: CASSIGGAGQYF. The CDR3 bases are TGTGCCAGCAGTATAGGGGGAGCAGGGCAGTACTTC.

V is TRBV14 and J is TRBJ1-1; D gene unclear. Per the germline V gene, CDR1 is SGHDN and CDR2 is FVKESK. V gave up 0 bases and J gave up 1 base, with 6 bases separating them. This CDR3 is 14 amino acids long. DNA of the CDR3: TGTGCCAGCAGCCAAGATCAAACGAACACTGAAGCTTTCTTT. Translating it yields CASSQDQTNTEAFF.

V gene TRBV3-1 combines with J gene TRBJ1-1, with 7 bases aligning to TRBD1. The germline gives CDR1 LGHDT, CDR2 YNNKEL (reference sequence). V lost 0 bases to trimming and J lost 4 bases; unmatched junction nucleotides: 8. CDR3 size: 16 residues. In nucleotides, the CDR3 is TGTGCCAGCAGCCAAGACACCAGGGGGGGTTCCACTGAAGCTTTCTTT. Protein sequence: CASSQDTRGGSTEAFF.

The CDR3 loop reads CATSRGSGGLGKETQYF. The CDR3 nucleotides are TGTGCCACCAGCAGAGGTTCGGGGGGACTGGGTAAAGAGACCCAGTACTTC. V usage is TRBV15 and J usage is TRBJ2-5; TRBD2 agrees at 7 bases. Germline CDR1 reads LNHNV; CDR2 reads YYDKDF (reference sequence). V shed 1 base, J shed 3 bases, and the junction held 11 bases outside the gene matches. The CDR3 totals 17 residues.

The chain links TRBV7-2 to TRBJ1-3; no reliable D call. Trimming left V 1 base short and J 0 bases short, with 4 bases between. The CDR3 is made up of 14 amino acids. Per germline, CDR1 SGHTA and CDR2 FQGNSA. The CDR3 loop reads CASSLGSSGNTIYF. The DNA for the CDR3 is TGTGCCAGCAGCTTAGGGAGCTCTGGAAACACCATATATTTT.

This clonotype was counted a single time. The rearrangement joins TRBV15 to TRBJ2-4; 8 bases map to TRBD1. V shed 3 bases, J shed 6 bases, and the junction held 4 bases outside the gene matches. CDR3 length equals 14 residues. CDR1 and CDR2 from the germline V gene are LNHNV and YYDKDF (reference sequence). The CDR3 region is CATSSDRGRNIQYF. The CDR3 DNA reads TGTGCCACCAGCAGCGACAGGGGTCGAAACATTCAGTACTTC.

CDR3 bases: TGTGCCAGCAGTCCGGGACAGGGTAAGGAGAGCTCCTACAATGAGCAGTTCTTC. This encodes CASSPGQGKESSYNEQFF. This chain links TRBV6-4 with TRBJ2-1, with 9 bases aligning to TRBD1. Germline trimming cut 5 bases from V and 0 bases from J; bases unmatched to any gene: 11. The CDR3 is 18 residues long. The germline V gene encodes CDR1 MRHNA and CDR2 SNTAGT.

V and J are TRBV5-1 and TRBJ1-1; no clear D gene. In germline, CDR1 is SGHRS, CDR2 YFSETQ. CDR3 length equals 14 residues. The germline V and J ends were trimmed by 6 bases and 0 bases, with 12 bases remaining between them. The CDR3 sequence: CASTLRGLNTEAFF. CDR3 coding DNA: TGCGCCAGCACTTTACGCGGGTTGAACACTGAAGCTTTCTTT.

The chain has TRBV5-4 and TRBJ2-6, with D maybe TRBD2 (6 bases). There are 16 residues in the CDR3. The V end lost 5 bases, the J end lost 0 bases, and 12 bases lay between the germline ends. The germline CDR1 and CDR2 sequences are SGHNT and YYREEE (reference sequence). CDR3 in DNA: TGTGCCAGCAGGGGGACTTCAGACTCTGGGGCCAACGTCCTGACTTTC. Protein product: CASRGTSDSGANVLTF. Full variable domain (remainder filled in from reference TRBV5-4 and TRBJ2-6): ETGVTQSPTHLIKTRGQQVTLRCSSQSGHNTVSWYQQALGQGPQFIFQYYREEENGRGNFPPRFSGLQFPNYSSELNVNALELDDSALYLCASRGTSDSGANVLTFGAGSRLTVL.

The table lists this clonotype with a count of one. The V and J genes are TRBV7-9 and TRBJ2-3; perhaps D is TRBD1 or TRBD2 (6 bases each). Germline CDR1 and CDR2: SEHNR and FQNEAQ (reference sequence). The CDR3 has 12 amino acids. The V end was cut by 3 bases, the J end by 10 bases, with 11 bases between. The chain's CDR3 is CASSFEGGAQYF. The CDR3 DNA follows: TGTGCCAGCAGCTTCGAGGGGGGTGCGCAGTATTTT.

This clonotype was seen a handful of times. The V gene is TRBV30, the J gene TRBJ1-6; no clear D gene. Germline values: CDR1 GTSNPN, CDR2 SVGIG (reference sequence). V gave up 0 bases and J gave up 7 bases, with 4 bases separating them. This CDR3 has 12 amino acids. The CDR3 loop is CAWSVVNSPLHF. CDR3 DNA sequence: TGTGCCTGGAGTGTTGTGAATTCACCCCTCCACTTT.

The V gene is TRBV27, the J gene TRBJ1-1; possibly TRBD1 for D (5 bases). The germline gives CDR1 MNHEY, CDR2 SMNVEV (reference sequence). CDR3 size: 14 residues. V gave up 4 bases and J gave up 3 bases, with 12 bases separating them. DNA for the CDR3: TGTGCCAGCAGTTCAAGGGGCCTGGACACTGAAGCTTTCTTT. Amino acid sequence: CASSSRGLDTEAFF.

This sequence joins TRBV11-3 and TRBJ2-5; no clear D gene. The CDR3 spans 13 residues. The V gene's germline CDR1 is SGHNT and CDR2 YENEEA. V lost 0 bases, J lost 5 bases, and 7 bases lay in between. The CDR3 reads CASSLDSIETQYF. For the CDR3, the DNA is TGTGCCAGCAGCTTAGATAGTATTGAGACCCAGTACTTC.

The genes are TRBV24-1 and TRBJ2-3; 7 nucleotides agree with TRBD1. CDR3 size: 18 residues. Unmatched junction bases numbered 15, after V lost 4 bases and J lost 3 bases. Germline values: CDR1 KGHDR, CDR2 SFDVKD. CDR3 nucleotides: TGTGCCACCAGTGACCCGGACAGGCCCCTGGGTAGGACAGATACGCAGTATTTT. This translates into CATSDPDRPLGRTDTQYF.

This chain uses TRBV12-3 or TRBV12-4 with TRBJ2-1; 13 positions match TRBD2. Trimming removed 5 bases from V and 10 bases from J; junction bases left unmatched: 11. This CDR3 spans 16 amino acids. The CDR3 DNA reads TGTGCCAGCAGTCCCCCACTAGCGGGGGGGGTCCGGGAGCAGTTCTTC. This gives the protein CASSPPLAGGVREQFF.

The rearrangement uses TRBV7-9 and TRBJ2-7; no firm D call. CDR1 SEHNR and CDR2 FQNEAQ come from the germline V gene (reference sequence). The CDR3 sequence is 12 residues long. Trimming stripped 5 bases from V and 5 bases from J, with 10 bases between. The CDR3 here is CASSPGWDEQYF. As DNA, the CDR3 is TGTGCCAGCAGCCCGGGCTGGGACGAGCAGTACTTC. The full variable domain, its missing parts supplied by reference TRBV7-9 and TRBJ2-7, is DTGVSQNPRHKITKRGQNVTFRCDPISEHNRLYWYRQTLGQGPEFLTYFQNEAQLEKSRLLSDRFSAERPKGSFSTLEIQRTEQGDSAMYLCASSPGWDEQYFGPGTRLTVT.

This chain links TRBV2 with TRBJ1-6, with D possibly matching TRBD1 (5 bases). The CDR3 length is 16 residues. CDR1 SNHLY and CDR2 FYNNEI come from the germline V gene. V was trimmed by 2 bases and J by 0 bases, leaving 8 bases between them. CDR3 amino acids: CASSEYGGSYNSPLHF. The CDR3 nucleotides read TGTGCCAGCAGTGAATACGGGGGCTCCTATAATTCACCCCTCCACTTT.